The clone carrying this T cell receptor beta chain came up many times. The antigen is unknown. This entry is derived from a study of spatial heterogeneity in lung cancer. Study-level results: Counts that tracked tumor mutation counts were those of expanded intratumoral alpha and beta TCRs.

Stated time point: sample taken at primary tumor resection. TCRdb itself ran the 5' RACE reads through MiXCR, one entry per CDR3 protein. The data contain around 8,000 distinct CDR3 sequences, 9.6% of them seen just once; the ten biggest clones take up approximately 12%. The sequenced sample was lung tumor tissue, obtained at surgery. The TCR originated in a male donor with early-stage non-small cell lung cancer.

The CDR3 here is CSATGAGTGELFF. The CDR3 DNA is TGCAGTGCTACCGGTGCCGGGACCGGGGAGCTGTTTTTT. The chain uses TRBV20-1 and TRBJ2-2; D unclear. The CDR3 length is 13 residues. Germline V CDR1 and CDR2: DFQATT, SNEGSKA (reference sequence). Trimming removed 4 bases from V and 5 bases from J, with 11 bases in between.